This T cell receptor beta chain was documented in a study of blood T cell repertoires in COVID-19 (dated by TCRdb to the early 2020s). With regard to the full study: Samples covering the acute and convalescent phases of COVID-19 were provided by collaborators in the United States, Italy and Spain. Subjects who had been exposed to COVID-19, were actively infected with it, or had recovered from it provided the deeply sampled blood TCRbeta repertoires that made up the dataset. A de-identified subject ID, COVID-19 status, age in years and sex were almost always included in the sample metadata. The repertoires were released in a freely available public database intended as a resource for research on the immune response to SARS-CoV-2. HLA class I and class II types, where available, came from metadata supplied by the sample provider rather than from assay-based typing. Samples were obtained from the ongoing ImmuneRACE study (first 160 participants) and from approximately 1,200 subjects provided by 6 global collaborators. The material from the prospective study consisted of cDNA or gDNA derived from T cells, B-cell-depleted T cells, or PBMCs.

TCRbeta CDR3 regions were amplified from genomic DNA using the immunoSEQ Assay, a bias-controlled multiplex PCR. The source study handled its data this way. Nucleated cell counts per sample were estimated from amplification of reference gene primers within the assay. To quantify the absolute abundance of each unique TCRbeta CDR3 rearrangement, sequence reads were collapsed and filtered. For each sample, productive Simpson clonality was calculated as the square root of Simpson's diversity index over productive rearrangements. Not all clones reach the TCRdb copy of this immuneACCESS table, which keeps in-frame sequences only. Checked studies attribute under half of the gap to unresolved V genes and leave the rest unexplained. V, J and clone size reflect that table, while D and trimming were determined from the DNA. Recorded for this sample are fewer than 250,000 clones; 85% to 95% of them occurred a single time. The ten largest clones take up around 0.86% of the sample.

Worth noting for this clone: Its antigen is unknown. Base qualities were left out, and no much larger clone turns up one base away.

Results and caveats for the whole study, not just this receptor: The quantity of clinical and demographic metadata differed by source and by participant and was supplied without curation.

At one collaborating source in Seattle, patients were enrolled during active infection and were followed longitudinally through the course of disease. Whole blood was collected in K2EDTA tubes by collaborating institutions according to the institutions' own protocols. For TCRbeta analysis, collaborators shipped samples in one of three forms: frozen whole blood, isolated PBMCs, or DNA extracted from either of those sample types. The sample taken for sequencing was peripheral blood. The clonotype was recovered from a man younger than 45 with COVID-19, enrolled during active disease.

The nucleotide sequence reads TGTGCCAGCAGCCCGACTAGCGGGTCGAACACCGGGGAGCTGTTTTTT. Its translation is CASSPTSGSNTGELFF. The chain employs TRBV5-4 and TRBJ2-2; a stretch of 10 junction bases matches TRBD2. CDR1 and CDR2 are drawn from the germline V gene (reference sequence): SGHNT, YYREEE. The CDR3 starts with the cysteine, ends with the phenylalanine, and has 16 residues. Only CDR3 DNA remains: 48 bases, in frame from the first base. V and J are trimmed by 4 bases and 0 bases, and the gene matches miss 3 bases of the junction.